A selection of T cell receptor beta chains follows, all from one sample in a study of blood T cell repertoires in COVID-19. Clones were read by immunoSEQ multiplex PCR, and TCRdb kept only the in-frame ones, dropping some. Among about 260,000 clones listed, about 80% were seen once. Sequencing was performed on peripheral blood. These receptors originate from a human donor in a cohort sampled during active COVID-19. The CDR3 runs from the conserved cysteine through the conserved F or W. The D gene is left open where the match is weak. Not every row has a clone size; where given, it reads once, few, many or a size class.

j_call d_call v_call clone_size cdr3_aa cdr3_nt
TRBJ2-7 - TRBV4-1 - CASSPLAGSYEQYF TGCGCCAGCAGCCCGCTGGCGGGTAGCTACGAGCAGTACTTC
TRBJ2-2 - TRBV29-1 - CSVYWNTGELFF TGCAGCGTTTATTGGAACACCGGGGAGCTGTTTTTT
TRBJ2-5 TRBD2 TRBV19 - CASSTRSGGETQYF TGTGCCAGTAGTACCCGCTCGGGGGGGGAGACCCAGTACTTC
TRBJ2-3 - TRBV7-2 - CASSARDLITDTQYF TGTGCCAGCAGCGCCCGGGACTTGATCACAGATACGCAGTATTTT
TRBJ2-2 TRBD2 TRBV18 - CASSPPGLAGEGTGELFF TGTGCCAGCTCACCACCGGGACTAGCGGGAGAGGGCACCGGGGAGCTGTTTTTT
TRBJ2-5 TRBD2 TRBV7-9 - CASSTGGLLRETQYF TGTGCCAGCAGTACGGGGGGGCTTCTTCGAGAGACCCAGTACTTC
TRBJ2-7 TRBD1 TRBV2 - CASSFPGTGLDEQYF TGTGCCAGCAGTTTTCCCGGGACAGGGCTCGACGAGCAGTACTTC
TRBJ1-1 TRBD1 TRBV18 - CASSRDRFTEAFF TGTGCCAGCTCACGGGACAGGTTCACTGAAGCTTTCTTT
TRBJ2-5 - TRBV18 - CASSQSQGQETQYF TGTGCCAGCTCACAAAGTCAGGGGCAAGAGACCCAGTACTTC
TRBJ1-2 - TRBV7-2 - CASSLAGSSLSGYTF TGTGCCAGCAGCTTGGCCGGGTCGAGCCTCTCTGGCTACACCTTC
TRBJ2-5 TRBD2 TRBV24-1 - CATSVAGGETQYF TGTGCCACCAGTGTAGCGGGGGGGGAGACCCAGTACTTC
TRBJ2-5 - TRBV3-1/TRBV3-2 - CASRTFLKETQYF TGTGCCAGTAGAACTTTTTTAAAAGAGACCCAGTACTTC
TRBJ1-1 TRBD1 TRBV5-1 - CASRGTGGNTEAFF TGCGCCAGCAGGGGGACAGGCGGGAACACTGAAGCTTTCTTT
TRBJ2-5 TRBD1 TRBV6-1 once CASSANIGQGFGETQYF TGTGCCAGCAGTGCGAATATCGGACAGGGGTTCGGAGAGACCCAGTACTTC
TRBJ2-5 TRBD2 TRBV5-4 - CASSLRLAGVPIETQYF TGTGCCAGCAGCTTGAGGCTAGCGGGAGTCCCCATAGAGACCCAGTACTTC
TRBJ1-2 - TRBV6-6 once CASSQTSRSNYGYTF TGTGCCAGCAGCCAAACTTCCCGGTCTAACTATGGCTACACCTTC
TRBJ2-1 - TRBV6-5 - CATSTATAYNEQFF TGTGCCACCTCGACTGCGACTGCCTACAATGAGCAGTTCTTC
TRBJ2-7 TRBD2 TRBV27 few CASSLSELAGLREQYF TGTGCCAGCAGTTTATCGGAGCTAGCGGGATTGAGGGAGCAGTACTTC
TRBJ2-7 - TRBV5-1 few CASSLEYGRGKTYEQYF TGCGCCAGCAGCTTGGAGTATGGCAGGGGTAAAACCTACGAGCAGTACTTC
TRBJ2-3 TRBD2 TRBV10-3 once CAISPNYITGGGTDTQYF TGTGCCATCAGTCCTAACTACATTACGGGAGGGGGGACAGATACGCAGTATTTT
TRBJ2-7 - TRBV29-1 once CSVDAGSGSYEQYF TGCAGCGTTGATGCTGGGTCGGGCTCCTACGAGCAGTACTTC
TRBJ2-3 - TRBV11-2 - CASSLQQTGFFTDTQYF TGTGCCAGCAGCTTACAACAGACCGGATTCTTCACAGATACGCAGTATTTT
TRBJ1-6 - TRBV19 - CASSITRVRSPLHF TGTGCCAGTAGTATTACCAGGGTCCGATCACCCCTCCACTTT
TRBJ2-7 - TRBV19 - CASSIGGGRAYEQYF TGTGCCAGTAGTATAGGTGGGGGCAGAGCCTACGAGCAGTACTTC
TRBJ1-1 - TRBV7-8 once CASIPGTLNTEAFF TGTGCCAGCATCCCTGGGACACTCAACACTGAAGCTTTCTTT
TRBJ2-7 - TRBV7-2 - CASSLRVGGEYEQYF TGTGCCAGCAGCTTACGCGTAGGGGGGGAATACGAGCAGTACTTC
TRBJ2-1 - TRBV19 - CASSSSAGSSYNEQFF TGTGCCAGTAGTAGCTCAGCTGGGAGCTCCTACAATGAGCAGTTCTTC
TRBJ2-3 TRBD2 TRBV6-5 - CASQREGRLDTQYF TGTGCCAGCCAGCGGGAGGGCCGGTTAGATACGCAGTATTTT
TRBJ1-4 - TRBV5-4 - CASSLASGRGEKLFF TGTGCCAGCAGCTTGGCCTCGGGACGGGGGGAAAAACTGTTTTTT
TRBJ1-1 TRBD1 TRBV6-5 - CASSPGTGRGEAFF TGTGCCAGCAGTCCCGGGACAGGGAGGGGTGAAGCTTTCTTT
TRBJ2-7 TRBD2 TRBV6-5 - CASSSGTSGGYEQYF TGTGCCAGCAGTAGTGGGACTAGTGGCGGTTACGAGCAGTACTTC
TRBJ1-5 - TRBV5-1 - CASSRGGENQPQHF TGCGCCAGCAGCCGCGGAGGGGAGAATCAGCCCCAGCATTTT
TRBJ1-1 TRBD1 TRBV10-3 few CAISGPQGHGGVTEAFF TGTGCCATCAGTGGACCACAGGGGCATGGAGGGGTCACTGAAGCTTTCTTT
TRBJ2-1 TRBD2 TRBV6-5 few CASSYSGGGVNEQFF TGTGCCAGCAGTTACTCTGGCGGGGGGGTCAATGAGCAGTTCTTC
TRBJ2-1 - TRBV18 - CASSPPNRSYNEQFF TGTGCCAGCTCACCACCAAACAGGTCCTACAATGAGCAGTTCTTC
TRBJ1-2 TRBD1 TRBV9 - CASSRDSTNYGYTF TGTGCCAGCAGCCGGGACAGTACTAACTATGGCTACACCTTC
TRBJ2-7 - TRBV11-2 - CASSLDRARAEQYF TGTGCCAGCAGCTTGGATAGGGCCAGGGCAGAGCAGTACTTC
TRBJ2-1 TRBD2 TRBV7-9 few CASSSLAGSHNEQFF TGTGCCAGCAGCTCCTTAGCGGGGAGTCACAATGAGCAGTTCTTC
TRBJ2-3 - TRBV7-9 once CASSLWQTTSTDTQYF TGTGCCAGCAGCTTATGGCAGACAACTAGCACAGATACGCAGTATTTT
TRBJ1-2 TRBD1 TRBV14 - CASSQAYRGTGIYGYTF TGTGCCAGCAGCCAAGCTTATCGAGGGACAGGAATCTATGGCTACACCTTC
TRBJ1-1 - TRBV30 - CAIRGWDTEAFF TGTGCGATAAGGGGCTGGGACACTGAAGCTTTCTTT
TRBJ1-6 TRBD1 TRBV6-1 - CASSDKGQGNSPLHF TGTGCCAGCAGTGACAAGGGACAGGGAAATTCACCCCTCCACTTT
TRBJ1-5 TRBD1 TRBV19 - CASSPRQGGIGQPQHF TGTGCCAGTAGTCCTCGACAGGGCGGGATTGGTCAGCCCCAGCATTTT
TRBJ2-7 - TRBV11-2 - CASSRTFFYEQYF TGTGCCAGCAGCCGGACATTCTTCTACGAGCAGTACTTC
TRBJ1-3 TRBD1 TRBV10-3 once CAISDRDTGTATTHGNTIYF TGTGCCATCAGTGACCGCGATACCGGGACAGCCACAACCCATGGAAACACCATATATTTT
TRBJ1-6 - TRBV3-1/TRBV3-2 - CASRQWNSPLHF TGTGCCAGCAGGCAGTGGAATTCACCCCTCCACTTT
TRBJ1-5 - TRBV19 - CASTTDGLSNQPQHF TGTGCCAGTACCACAGACGGTCTTAGCAATCAGCCCCAGCATTTT
TRBJ2-7 TRBD1 TRBV11-3 - CASSLRTGNEQYF TGTGCCAGCAGCCTAAGGACAGGGAACGAGCAGTACTTC
TRBJ2-7 TRBD2 TRBV10-2 - CASSPFRGSSGGIYEQYF TGCGCCAGCAGTCCTTTTCGAGGGAGTAGCGGGGGAATCTACGAGCAGTACTTC